These 22 T cell receptor beta chains originate from one sample sequenced in a study of OX40 agonist ivuxolimab in advanced cancers. Sequenced by immunoSEQ multiplex PCR; TCRdb stores in-frame clones only, minus some. Of about 80,000 clones in the sample, approximately 83% were seen once. The starting material was CD4+ or CD8+ T cells sorted from blood, obtained in a trial of the OX40 agonist ivuxolimab. The receptors here all came from an adult with an advanced solid tumor such as melanoma, head and neck, liver or kidney cancer.

J is TRBJ2-2 and V is TRBV10-3; 12 nucleotides align to TRBD2. The length of the CDR3 is 18 residues. Germline V lookup: CDR1 ENHRY, CDR2 SYGVKD. V dropped 2 bases and J dropped 0; count of bases not matched to a gene: 4. The CDR3 protein is CAISEVGLAGPNTGELFF. The CDR3 DNA is TGTGCCATCAGTGAGGTAGGACTAGCGGGACCGAACACCGGGGAGCTGTTTTTT.

The rearrangement uses TRBV28 and TRBJ1-6; maybe TRBD1 (6 bases). Looked up from germline, CDR1 is MDHEN and CDR2 is SYDVKM. Deletions cut 1 base from V and 7 bases from J, with 17 bases between. CDR3 length: 17 residues. The CDR3 region has the DNA TGTGCCAGCAGTTTATTTCGCCCAGGGGTCGTGAATTCACCCCTCCACTTT. This codes for CASSLFRPGVVNSPLHF.

The chain has TRBV27 and TRBJ1-1; D unclear. The CDR3 has 15 amino acids. Germline values: CDR1 MNHEY, CDR2 SMNVEV (reference sequence). V lost 3 bases to trimming and J lost 4 bases, with 15 bases between them. The CDR3 protein is CASSLILGSGTEAFF. The CDR3 DNA reads as TGTGCCAGCAGTTTGATATTGGGTAGCGGCACTGAAGCTTTCTTT.

This clone was recorded once. The chain recombines TRBV19 with TRBJ2-7, with D possibly called TRBD1 or TRBD2 (5 bases each). Germline V lookup: CDR1 LNHDA, CDR2 SQIVND (reference sequence). The CDR3 has 15 residues. V lost 7 bases and J lost 3, with 19 bases in between. The CDR3 DNA reads as TGTGCCAGTACCAGGTTCGGTGACAGCGGCTACGAGCAGTACTTC. Amino acid sequence: CASTRFGDSGYEQYF.

The chain carries TRBV7-6 and TRBJ1-2, with 8 bases matching TRBD1. CDR1 and CDR2 from the germline V gene are SGHVS and FNYEAQ. Trimming removed 4 bases from V and 0 bases from J; junction bases left unmatched: 4. This CDR3 has 15 residues. The CDR3 bases are TGTGCCAGCAGCTCACAACAGGGGGCTAACTATGGCTACACCTTC. Protein: CASSSQQGANYGYTF.

CDR3 coding DNA: TGTGCCAGCAGCTTAGCGACTGGTCCCCCTACCCAGTACTTC. Its translation: CASSLATGPPTQYF. V gene TRBV7-9 combines with J gene TRBJ2-5, with unresolved D. V was shortened by 0 bases and J by 8 bases, with 13 bases between the two germline ends. CDR3 size: 14 residues. Germline values: CDR1 SEHNR, CDR2 FQNEAQ (reference sequence).

This chain uses TRBV19 with TRBJ2-3, with D possibly TRBD2 on 6 matching bases. The CDR3 contains 18 residues. The ends were cut back, 5 bases at V and 4 bases at J, with 25 bases in the middle. Germline loops: CDR1 LNHDA, CDR2 SQIVND (reference sequence). CDR3 region: CASSLRKVGSSGADTQYF. The DNA for the CDR3 is TGTGCCAGTAGTCTCCGGAAGGTCGGGTCATCGGGAGCAGATACGCAGTATTTT.

V usage is TRBV13 and J usage is TRBJ2-3, with 14 positions matching TRBD2. J gave up 0 bases and V 5 bases, and 4 bases lay outside the gene matches. From germline, CDR1 is PRHDT and CDR2 FYEKMQ (reference sequence). The CDR3 has 17 amino acids. CDR3 sequence (DNA): TGTGCCAGCAGCCGGACTAGCGGGGGGACTAGCACAGATACGCAGTATTTT. Its translation: CASSRTSGGTSTDTQYF.

This sequence joins TRBV5-1 and TRBJ2-2; D is unclear. Germline V gives CDR1 SGHRS, CDR2 YFSETQ. The length of the CDR3 is 16 residues. V lost 0 bases, J lost 4 bases, and 13 bases lay in between. The chain's CDR3 is CASSLGHGSRTGELFF. DNA of the CDR3: TGCGCCAGCAGCTTGGGACATGGGTCACGCACCGGGGAGCTGTTTTTT.

V gene TRBV6-5 combines with J gene TRBJ1-1; tentatively, D is TRBD1 (5 bases). The V and J ends lost 6 bases and 0 bases respectively, with 11 bases between them. This CDR3 region has 14 residues. Germline CDR1 reads MNHEY; CDR2 reads SVGAGI. In nucleotides, the CDR3 is TGTGCCAGCAGCTTGCGGGGACTGAACACTGAAGCTTTCTTT. Its translation is CASSLRGLNTEAFF.

This chain connects TRBV30 to TRBJ2-7, with D tentatively TRBD1 (7 bases). This CDR3 has 12 residues. Germline V CDR1 and CDR2: GTSNPN, SVGIG (reference sequence). Trimming pared 4 bases from V and 7 bases from J, leaving 14 bases between. In DNA, the CDR3 is TGTGCCTGGACCCGACAGGGAGGAGAGCAGTACTTC. Its protein product is CAWTRQGGEQYF.

J is TRBJ2-3 and V is TRBV5-1; 7 nucleotides agree with TRBD1. J was trimmed by 1 base and V by 3 bases; bases with no gene match: 2. The germline V gene has CDR1 SGHRS and CDR2 YFSETQ. CDR3 length: 14 residues. This CDR3 is CASSSGQGTDTQYF. In DNA, the CDR3 is TGCGCCAGCAGCTCCGGACAGGGCACAGATACGCAGTATTTT.

This clone was counted only a few times. V usage is TRBV9 and J usage is TRBJ1-5; D not resolved. The V gene's germline CDR1 is SGDLS and CDR2 YYNGEE. The CDR3 has 14 residues. Trimming left V 4 bases short and J 8 bases short, with 16 bases between. In DNA, the CDR3 is TGTGCCAGCAGCCGCGAACCCCTAAGAGAGCCCCAGCATTTT. This translates into CASSREPLREPQHF.

J is TRBJ2-1 and V is TRBV25-1; D ambiguous. Per germline, CDR1 MGHDK and CDR2 SYGVNS. This CDR3 is 14 amino acids long. Between the trimmed V and J ends, which lost 0 bases and 5 bases, there was a span of 8 bases. The DNA of the CDR3 is TGTGCCAGCAGTGAATACGGGTCGAACAATGAGCAGTTCTTC. It codes for CASSEYGSNNEQFF.

The rearrangement joins TRBV27 to TRBJ1-1; 7 bases are shared with TRBD1. Germline V gene sequence: CDR1 MNHEY, CDR2 SMNVEV (reference sequence). The CDR3 covers 13 residues. V was clipped by 2 bases and J by 5 bases; unmatched bases: 2. CDR3: CASSLDRVTEAFF. The CDR3 DNA sequence: TGTGCCAGCAGTTTAGACAGGGTGACTGAAGCTTTCTTT.

The rearrangement joins TRBV5-4 to TRBJ1-3; D ambiguous. This CDR3 has 12 residues. Germline assignment: CDR1 SGHNT and CDR2 YYREEE (reference sequence). V was shortened by 4 bases and J by 4 bases, with 6 bases between the two germline ends. This CDR3 reads CASSVTGNTIYF. CDR3 DNA sequence: TGTGCCAGCAGCGTGACGGGAAACACCATATATTTT. The full variable domain, with the rest looked up from reference TRBV5-4 and TRBJ1-3, is ETGVTQSPTHLIKTRGQQVTLRCSSQSGHNTVSWYQQALGQGPQFIFQYYREEENGRGNFPPRFSGLQFPNYSSELNVNALELDDSALYLCASSVTGNTIYFGEGSWLTVV.

The chain employs TRBV7-9 and TRBJ2-7; D perhaps matches TRBD2 (6 bases). Trimming shortened V by 4 bases and J by 9 bases, and 25 bases separated the two germline ends. The CDR3 loop spans 16 amino acids. Germline CDR1 reads SEHNR; CDR2 reads FQNEAQ (reference sequence). CDR3 protein: CASSSNTPSRDSGQYF. CDR3 DNA sequence: TGTGCCAGCAGCTCCAATACGCCCTCCCGGGACTCCGGGCAGTACTTC.

The chain has TRBV29-1 and TRBJ2-3; D not certain. V was trimmed by 6 bases and J by 5 bases, leaving 9 bases between them. The CDR3 extends over 11 amino acids. CDR1 is SQVTM and CDR2 is ANQGSEA in the germline V gene. CDR3 coding DNA: TGCAGCGTCGAATACAAAGATACGCAGTATTTT. Its translation: CSVEYKDTQYF.

The genes are TRBV7-2 and TRBJ2-1; 9 nucleotides agree with TRBD2. Germline trimming cut 8 bases from V and 6 bases from J; bases unmatched to any gene: 5. The CDR3 runs 13 residues. The V gene's germline CDR1 is SGHTA and CDR2 FQGNSA. CDR3 in amino acids: CASAVAGANEQFF. The CDR3 nucleotides are TGTGCCAGCGCGGTAGCGGGGGCCAATGAGCAGTTCTTC.

The rearrangement uses TRBV19 and TRBJ2-1; D is perhaps TRBD1 or TRBD2 (5 bases each). The germline gives CDR1 LNHDA, CDR2 SQIVND (reference sequence). V lost 1 base, J lost 0 bases, and 10 bases lay in between. This CDR3 spans 16 amino acids. The CDR3: CASSIVGPLSYNEQFF. The CDR3 region has the DNA TGTGCCAGTAGTATAGTGGGACCTCTCTCCTACAATGAGCAGTTCTTC.

V is TRBV6-5 and J is TRBJ2-2; a possible D gene is TRBD1 (6 bases). This CDR3 comprises 14 residues. Deletions cut 5 bases from V and 1 base from J, with 8 bases between. The germline gives CDR1 MNHEY, CDR2 SVGAGI. The CDR3 DNA reads TGTGCCAGCAGTCGGACAGTGAACACCGGGGAGCTGTTTTTT. This gives the protein CASSRTVNTGELFF.

This clone has more than one count but fewer than ten. The chain couples TRBV28 to TRBJ1-1; D is uncertain. The CDR3 has 12 amino acids. Germline CDR1 is MDHEN and CDR2 is SYDVKM. V was pared by 2 bases and J by 7 bases, with 8 bases between. The CDR3 region is CASSLVRVEAFF. CDR3 in DNA: TGTGCCAGCAGTTTAGTCCGGGTTGAAGCTTTCTTT.